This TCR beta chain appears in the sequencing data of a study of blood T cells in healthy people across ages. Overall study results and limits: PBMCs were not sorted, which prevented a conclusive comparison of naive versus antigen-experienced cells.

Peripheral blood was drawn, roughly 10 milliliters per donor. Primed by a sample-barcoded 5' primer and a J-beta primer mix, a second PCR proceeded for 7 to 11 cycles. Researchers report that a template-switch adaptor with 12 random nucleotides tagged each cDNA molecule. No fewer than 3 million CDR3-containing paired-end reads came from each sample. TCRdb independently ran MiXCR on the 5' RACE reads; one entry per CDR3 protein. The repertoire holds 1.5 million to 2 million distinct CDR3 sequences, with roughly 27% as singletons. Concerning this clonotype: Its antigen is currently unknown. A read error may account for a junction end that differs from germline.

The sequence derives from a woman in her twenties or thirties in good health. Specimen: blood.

The CDR3 spells CSTREQGVFKGYTF. In nucleotides, the CDR3 is TGCAGTACTAGAGAACAGGGTGTCTTTAAGGGCTACACCTTC. The V call is TRBV20-1, the J call TRBJ1-2; possibly TRBD1 for D (6 bases). The CDR3 contains 14 residues. CDR1 is DFQATT and CDR2 is SNEGSKA in the germline V gene (reference sequence).